These 8 T cell receptor beta chains share one sample of origin, sequenced in a study of T cell changes during pregnancy in multiple sclerosis. This table comes from immunoSEQ multiplex PCR, and its TCRdb copy is limited to in-frame clones, with some not included. The table shows tens of thousands of clones, with roughly 92% occurring only once. This specimen was CD8+ T cells from peripheral blood mononuclear cells, taken in the third trimester of pregnancy. The receptors originated from a female donor with multiple sclerosis, enrolled in a pregnancy study.

This clone was picked up one time. The V gene is TRBV5-1, the J gene TRBJ2-5; 7 bases are shared with TRBD1. The CDR3 is made up of 13 amino acids. Germline V gene lookup returns CDR1 SGHRS and CDR2 YFSETQ. J was trimmed by 7 bases and V by 0 bases; bases with no gene match: 3. The CDR3 loop reads CASSLDRGMTQYF. The CDR3 DNA follows: TGCGCCAGCAGCTTGGACAGGGGTATGACCCAGTACTTC.

The chain employs TRBV15 and TRBJ2-3, with TRBD1 matching 7 bases. This CDR3 is 17 amino acids long. Germline CDR1 and CDR2: LNHNV and YYDKDF (reference sequence). V lost 5 bases, J lost 6 bases, and 17 bases stayed unmatched. The CDR3: CATSVQGEYHLGDTQYF. The CDR3 DNA reads TGTGCCACCAGCGTCCAGGGGGAGTATCACCTAGGGGATACGCAGTATTTT.

The chain has TRBV4-1 and TRBJ2-7, with D perhaps matching TRBD2 (5 bases). V lost 0 bases and J lost 2, with 11 bases in between. The CDR3 extends over 15 amino acids. CDR1 and CDR2 (germline): MGHRA, YSYEKL. This chain's CDR3 is CASSQDPAATYEQYF. The CDR3 DNA reads TGCGCCAGCAGCCAAGATCCAGCGGCCACCTACGAGCAGTACTTC.

The CDR3 loop is CASSPSGGSGELFF. The CDR3 DNA is TGCGCCAGCAGCCCGAGCGGGGGGTCTGGGGAGCTGTTTTTT. The V and J genes are TRBV5-1 and TRBJ2-2; 9 bases match TRBD2. With V trimmed by 4 bases and J by 8 bases, 6 bases remained unmatched. CDR3 length: 14 amino acids. From germline, CDR1 is SGHRS and CDR2 YFSETQ. Full variable domain (rest looked up from reference TRBV5-1 and TRBJ2-2): KAGVTQTPRYLIKTRGQQVTLSCSPISGHRSVSWYQQTPGQGLQFLFEYFSETQRNKGNFPGRFSGRQFSNSRSEMNVSTLELGDSALYLCASSPSGGSGELFFGEGSRLTVL.

This clone was counted a single time. This CDR3 is CASSSYRGDNQPQHF. The CDR3 nucleotides read TGTGCCAGCAGTTCCTACAGGGGAGACAATCAGCCCCAGCATTTT. The J gene is TRBJ1-5, the V gene TRBV27; 7 bases map to TRBD1. The germline V gene encodes CDR1 MNHEY and CDR2 SMNVEV (reference sequence). This CDR3 has 15 amino acids. With 4 bases clipped from V and 3 bases from J, the junction kept 6 bases outside the gene matches.

V gene TRBV6-5 combines with J gene TRBJ2-1; TRBD2 aligns across 7 bases. Germline assignment: CDR1 MNHEY and CDR2 SVGAGI. The V and J ends lost 8 bases and 8 bases, in that order; junction bases with no gene match: 9. CDR3 length equals 13 residues. Here the CDR3 reads CASGSRERYEQFF. For the CDR3, the DNA is TGTGCCAGCGGATCGCGGGAGAGGTATGAGCAGTTCTTC.

The rearrangement links TRBV6-4 to TRBJ1-5; TRBD1 might be the D (6 bases). Germline V gene sequence: CDR1 MRHNA, CDR2 SNTAGT. This CDR3 contains 14 residues. V was trimmed by 2 bases and J by 7 bases, leaving 12 bases between them. The CDR3 sequence: CASSDGGHGQPQHF. Written as DNA, the CDR3 is TGTGCCAGCAGTGACGGGGGACATGGACAGCCCCAGCATTTT.

V usage is TRBV27 and J usage is TRBJ2-7; 7 bases match TRBD2. J was trimmed by 7 bases and V by 2 bases; bases with no gene match: 11. CDR1 MNHEY and CDR2 SMNVEV come from the germline V gene (reference sequence). The CDR3 has 15 amino acids. CDR3 sequence (DNA): TGTGCCAGCAGTTTACAGCTAGCGGAGCTCTGGGAGCAGTACTTC. It is translated as CASSLQLAELWEQYF.